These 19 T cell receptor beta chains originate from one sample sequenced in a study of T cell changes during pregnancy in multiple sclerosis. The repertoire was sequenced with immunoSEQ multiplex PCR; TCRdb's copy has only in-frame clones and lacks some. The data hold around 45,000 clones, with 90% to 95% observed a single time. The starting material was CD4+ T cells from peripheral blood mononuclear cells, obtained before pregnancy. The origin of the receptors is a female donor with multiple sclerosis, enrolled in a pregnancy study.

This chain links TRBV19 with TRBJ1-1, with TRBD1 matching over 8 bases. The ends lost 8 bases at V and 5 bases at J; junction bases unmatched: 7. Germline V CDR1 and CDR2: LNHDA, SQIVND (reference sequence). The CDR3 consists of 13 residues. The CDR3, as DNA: TGTGCCAGTGGGTCGGACAGGGTGACTGAAGCTTTCTTT. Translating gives CASGSDRVTEAFF. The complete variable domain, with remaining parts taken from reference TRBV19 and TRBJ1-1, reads DGGITQSPKYLFRKEGQNVTLSCEQNLNHDAMYWYRQDPGQGLRLIYYSQIVNDFQKGDIAEGYSVSREKKESFPLTVTSAQKNPTAFYLCASGSDRVTEAFFGQGTRLTVV.

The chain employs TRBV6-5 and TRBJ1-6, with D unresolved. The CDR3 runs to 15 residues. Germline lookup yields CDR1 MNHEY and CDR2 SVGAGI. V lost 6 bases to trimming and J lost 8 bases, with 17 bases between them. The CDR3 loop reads CASREGSVVDSPLHF. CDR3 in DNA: TGTGCCAGCAGGGAGGGATCGGTAGTAGATTCACCCCTCCACTTT.

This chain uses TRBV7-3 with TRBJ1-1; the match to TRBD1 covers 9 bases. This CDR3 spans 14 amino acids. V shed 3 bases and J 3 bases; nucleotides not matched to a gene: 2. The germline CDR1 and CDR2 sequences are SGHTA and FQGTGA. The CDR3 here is CASSLTGGDTEAFF. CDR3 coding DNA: TGTGCCAGCAGCTTGACAGGGGGGGACACTGAAGCTTTCTTT.

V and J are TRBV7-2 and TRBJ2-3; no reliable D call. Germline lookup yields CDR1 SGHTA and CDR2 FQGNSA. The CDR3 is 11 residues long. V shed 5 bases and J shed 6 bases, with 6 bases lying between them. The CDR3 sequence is CASSPRDTQYF. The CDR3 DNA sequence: TGTGCCAGCAGCCCCAGGGATACGCAGTATTTT.

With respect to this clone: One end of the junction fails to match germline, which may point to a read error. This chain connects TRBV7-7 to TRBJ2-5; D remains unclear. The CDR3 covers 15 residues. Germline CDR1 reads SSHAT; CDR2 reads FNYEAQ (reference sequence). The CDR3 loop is CASSLVPSISETQYF. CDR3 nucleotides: TGTGCTAGCAGCTTAGTGCCTAGTATATCGGAGACCCAGTACTTC.

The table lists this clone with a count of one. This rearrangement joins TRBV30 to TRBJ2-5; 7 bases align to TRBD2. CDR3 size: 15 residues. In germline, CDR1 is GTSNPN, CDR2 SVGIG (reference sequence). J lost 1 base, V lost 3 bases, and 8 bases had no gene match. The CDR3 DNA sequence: TGTGCCTGGAGCGTAGGCGGGGAGGGCCAAGAGACCCAGTACTTC. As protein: CAWSVGGEGQETQYF.

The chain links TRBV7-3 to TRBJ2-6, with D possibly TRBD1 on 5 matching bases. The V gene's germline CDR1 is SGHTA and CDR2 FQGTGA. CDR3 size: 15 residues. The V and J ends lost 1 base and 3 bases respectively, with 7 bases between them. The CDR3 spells CASSLSRDGANVLTF. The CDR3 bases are TGTGCCAGCAGCTTAAGCAGGGATGGGGCCAACGTCCTGACTTTC. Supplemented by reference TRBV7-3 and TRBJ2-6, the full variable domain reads GAGVSQTPSNKVTEKGKYVELRCDPISGHTALYWYRQSLGQGPEFLIYFQGTGAADDSGLPNDRFFAVRPEGSVSTLKIQRTERGDSAVYLCASSLSRDGANVLTFGAGSRLTVL.

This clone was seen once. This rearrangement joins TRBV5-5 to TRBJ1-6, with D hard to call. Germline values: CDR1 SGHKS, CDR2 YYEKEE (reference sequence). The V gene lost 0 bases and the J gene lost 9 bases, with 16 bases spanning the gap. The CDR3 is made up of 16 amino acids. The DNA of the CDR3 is TGTGCCAGCAGCTTGGCCCCCGCGCGGATCGGTTCACCCCTCCACTTT. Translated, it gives CASSLAPARIGSPLHF.

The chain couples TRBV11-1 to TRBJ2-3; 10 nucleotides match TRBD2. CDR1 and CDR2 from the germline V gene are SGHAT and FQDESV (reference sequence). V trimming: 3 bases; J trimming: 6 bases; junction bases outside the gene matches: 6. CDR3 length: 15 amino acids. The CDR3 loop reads CASSFLVAGGDTQYF. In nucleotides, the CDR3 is TGTGCCAGCAGCTTTTTAGTAGCGGGGGGCGATACGCAGTATTTT.

The CDR3 reads CASTKDWLNTEAFF. CDR3 sequence (DNA): TGTGCCAGTACTAAGGACTGGCTGAACACTGAAGCTTTCTTT. The rearrangement links TRBV19 to TRBJ1-1; D gene uncertain. The length of the CDR3 is 14 residues. V gave up 7 bases and J gave up 0 bases, with 12 bases separating them. Germline CDR1 is LNHDA and CDR2 is SQIVND (reference sequence).

Here the CDR3 DNA reads TGTGCCAGCAGCTTATACAGAATGAACACTGAAGCTTTCTTT. Translating it yields CASSLYRMNTEAFF. V and J are TRBV7-2 and TRBJ1-1; unclear D gene. CDR3 length equals 14 residues. Germline V gives CDR1 SGHTA, CDR2 FQGNSA. V lost 2 bases, J lost 0 bases, and 7 bases lay in between.

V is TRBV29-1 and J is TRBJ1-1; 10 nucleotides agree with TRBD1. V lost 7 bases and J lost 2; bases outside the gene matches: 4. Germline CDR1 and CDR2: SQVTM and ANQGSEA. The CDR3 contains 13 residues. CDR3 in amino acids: CSGGQGINTEAFF. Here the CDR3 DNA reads TGCAGCGGGGGACAGGGGATCAACACTGAAGCTTTCTTT.

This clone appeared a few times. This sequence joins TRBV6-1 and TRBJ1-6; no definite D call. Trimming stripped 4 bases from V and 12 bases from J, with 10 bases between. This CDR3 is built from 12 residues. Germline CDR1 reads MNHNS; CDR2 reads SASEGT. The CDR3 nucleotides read TGTGCCAGCAGTGTACGGGGATTACCCCTCCACTTT. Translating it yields CASSVRGLPLHF.

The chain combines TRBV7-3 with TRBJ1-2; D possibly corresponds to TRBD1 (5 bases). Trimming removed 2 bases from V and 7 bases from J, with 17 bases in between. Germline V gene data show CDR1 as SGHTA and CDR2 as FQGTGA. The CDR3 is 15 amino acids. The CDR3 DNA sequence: TGTGCCAGCAGCTTAGGACAAATTACTATGGCTGGCTACACCTTC. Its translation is CASSLGQITMAGYTF.

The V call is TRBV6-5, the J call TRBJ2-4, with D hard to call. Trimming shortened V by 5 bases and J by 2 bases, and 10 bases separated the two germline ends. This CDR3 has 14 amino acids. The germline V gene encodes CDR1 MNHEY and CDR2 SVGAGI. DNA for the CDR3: TGTGCCAGCAGTGAGCTCTCGACCAAAAACATTCAGTACTTC. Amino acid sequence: CASSELSTKNIQYF.

For the CDR3, the DNA is TGTGCCAGCAGTGAATATCCTGTCGGGGGAGATGAAAAACTGTTTTTT. It yields the protein CASSEYPVGGDEKLFF. This chain joins TRBV25-1 and TRBJ1-4; D is possibly TRBD1 (5 bases). Between the trimmed V and J ends, which lost 0 bases and 6 bases, there was a span of 14 bases. The CDR3 covers 16 residues. Per germline, CDR1 MGHDK and CDR2 SYGVNS.

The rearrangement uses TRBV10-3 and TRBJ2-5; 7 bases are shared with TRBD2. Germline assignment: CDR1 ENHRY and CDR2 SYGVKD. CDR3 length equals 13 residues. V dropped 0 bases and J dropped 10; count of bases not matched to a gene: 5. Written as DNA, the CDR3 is TGTGCCATCAGTGAGTCGATCGGGAGGTACCAGTACTTC. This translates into CAISESIGRYQYF.

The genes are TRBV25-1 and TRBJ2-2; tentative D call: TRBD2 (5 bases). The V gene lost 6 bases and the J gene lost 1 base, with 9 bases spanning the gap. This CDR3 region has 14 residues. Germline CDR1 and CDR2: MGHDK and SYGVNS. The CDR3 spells CASRYGMNTGELFF. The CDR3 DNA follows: TGTGCCAGCAGATACGGGATGAACACCGGGGAGCTGTTTTTT.

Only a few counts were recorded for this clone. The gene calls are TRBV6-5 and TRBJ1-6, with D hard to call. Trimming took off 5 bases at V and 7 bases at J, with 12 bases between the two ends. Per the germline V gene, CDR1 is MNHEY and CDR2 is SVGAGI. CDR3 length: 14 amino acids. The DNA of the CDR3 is TGTGCCAGCAGTCCCCAGGTCCAAAATTCACCCCTCCACTTT. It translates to CASSPQVQNSPLHF.